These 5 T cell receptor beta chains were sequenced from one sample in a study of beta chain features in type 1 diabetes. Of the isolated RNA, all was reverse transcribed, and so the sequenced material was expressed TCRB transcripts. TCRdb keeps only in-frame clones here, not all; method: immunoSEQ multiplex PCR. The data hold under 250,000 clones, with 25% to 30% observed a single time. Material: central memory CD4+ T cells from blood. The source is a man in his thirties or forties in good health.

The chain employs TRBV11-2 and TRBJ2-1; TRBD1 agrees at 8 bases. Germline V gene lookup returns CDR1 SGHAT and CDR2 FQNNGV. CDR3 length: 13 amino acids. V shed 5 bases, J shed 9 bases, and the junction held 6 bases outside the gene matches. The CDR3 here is CASSIDRGGEQFF. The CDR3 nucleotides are TGTGCCAGCAGCATCGACAGGGGAGGTGAGCAGTTCTTC.

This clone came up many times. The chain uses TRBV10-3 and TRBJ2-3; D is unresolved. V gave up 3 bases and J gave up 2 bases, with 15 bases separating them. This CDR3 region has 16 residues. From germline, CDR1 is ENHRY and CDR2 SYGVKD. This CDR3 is CAISDRSGRSTDTQYF. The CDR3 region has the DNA TGTGCCATCAGTGATCGATCGGGTCGGTCCACAGATACGCAGTATTTT.

CDR3 amino acids: CASSLPTETQYF. CDR3 nucleotides: TGCGCCAGCAGCTTGCCGACAGAGACCCAGTACTTC. The rearrangement joins TRBV5-1 to TRBJ2-5; no definite D call. With 1 base removed from V and 4 bases from J, the gap between germline ends came to 5 bases. The CDR3 spans 12 residues. Germline V lookup: CDR1 SGHRS, CDR2 YFSETQ.

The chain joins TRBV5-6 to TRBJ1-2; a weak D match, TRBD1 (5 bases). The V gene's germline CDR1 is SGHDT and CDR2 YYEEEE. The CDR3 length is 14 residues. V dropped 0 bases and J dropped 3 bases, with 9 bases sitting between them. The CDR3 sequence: CASSLAGSHYGYTF. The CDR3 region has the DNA TGTGCCAGCAGCTTGGCAGGGTCTCACTATGGCTACACCTTC.

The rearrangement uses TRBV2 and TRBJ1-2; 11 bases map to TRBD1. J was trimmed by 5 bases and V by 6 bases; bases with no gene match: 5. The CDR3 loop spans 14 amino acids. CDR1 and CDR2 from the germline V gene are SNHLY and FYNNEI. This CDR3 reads CASRPGTGGYGYTF. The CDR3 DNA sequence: TGTGCCAGCAGACCCGGGACAGGGGGATATGGCTACACCTTC.